This T cell receptor (beta chain) was retrieved from a study of PD-1 blockade in mismatch repair-deficient tumors. Study details: All were previously treated, progressing patients with around 12 mismatch repair-deficient cancer types.

PCR or immunohistochemistry showed mismatch repair deficiency in every enrolled patient. The TCR-sequenced patients were a few responders to pembrolizumab. The assay was immunoSEQ multiplex PCR, and TCRdb's table has in-frame clones only and misses some. The table records around 23,000 clones, 75% to 85% of them present only once. Remarks on this clone: The antigen is unknown.

Study-level points and caveats: After pembrolizumab, tumor-resident clones rose rapidly, then generally contracted before radiologic responses.

This CDR3 has 21 amino acids. The ends were cut back, 0 bases at V and 0 bases at J, with 25 bases in the middle. Looked up from germline, CDR1 is LGHNA and CDR2 is YSLEER. The rearrangement links TRBV4-3 to TRBJ2-3, with D possibly being TRBD2 (6 bases). The source is an adult with mismatch repair-deficient cancer. The sequencing here drew on peripheral blood, taken 12 weeks after starting pembrolizumab. The CDR3 bases are TGCGCCAGCAGCCAAGAATTATCAGTGGCTAGCGAACGCCCTAGCACAGATACGCAGTATTTT. It codes for CASSQELSVASERPSTDTQYF.